Listed here are 5 T cell receptor beta chains from one sample, sequenced in a study of early T cells in non-severe SARS-CoV-2 infection. TCRdb passed the 5' RACE reads through MiXCR, listing each CDR3 protein once. This sample carries 75,000 to 80,000 distinct CDR3 sequences, roughly 12% of them seen once, and the ten largest clones take about 12%. Sequenced material: whole blood, taken at baseline. These receptors were obtained from an adult who was a healthcare worker with PCR-confirmed SARS-CoV-2 infection or an uninfected control (not recorded which).

Only a few counts were recorded for this clonotype. The chain couples TRBV7-2 to TRBJ2-2, with D perhaps TRBD1 (6 bases). CDR3 length: 16 amino acids. CDR1 and CDR2 (germline): SGHTA, FQGNSA. V gave up 5 bases and J gave up 1 base, with 14 bases separating them. CDR3 sequence: CASSLTGHRNTGELFF. CDR3 coding DNA: TGTGCCAGCAGCCTTACGGGACACAGGAACACCGGGGAGCTGTTTTTT.

The chain couples TRBV27 to TRBJ1-5, with 10 bases lining up with TRBD1. The CDR3 covers 17 residues. After removal of 3 bases from V and 5 bases from J, the junction contained 10 bases not matched to a gene. Germline CDR1 MNHEY, CDR2 SMNVEV (reference sequence). The CDR3 DNA reads as TGTGCCAGCAGTTTCCGGAAAGACGGGACAGGGGATCAGCCCCAGCATTTT. Its translation is CASSFRKDGTGDQPQHF.

There are many counts of this clonotype. The chain has TRBV5-8 and TRBJ2-6; TRBD1 matches 9 bases. Germline CDR1 reads SGHTS; CDR2 reads YDEGEE. The CDR3 loop spans 19 amino acids. V was pared by 5 bases and J by 0 bases, with 12 bases of the junction left unmatched. For the CDR3, the DNA is TGTGCCAGCAGTCCCGGGACAGGGTATTCTATCTCTGGGGCCAACGTCCTGACTTTC. It translates to CASSPGTGYSISGANVLTF. Full variable domain (rest looked up from reference TRBV5-8 and TRBJ2-6): EAGVTQSPTHLIKTRGQQATLRCSPISGHTSVYWYQQALGLGLQFLLWYDEGEERNRGNFPPRFSGRQFPNYSSELNVNALELEDSALYLCASSPGTGYSISGANVLTFGAGSRLTVL.

The chain joins TRBV20-1 to TRBJ2-7; 7 positions match TRBD1. The CDR3 is 14 amino acids. The germline gives CDR1 DFQATT, CDR2 SNEGSKA (reference sequence). V lost 5 bases and J lost 0; bases outside the gene matches: 7. CDR3 nucleotide sequence: TGCAGTGCTCGAGGACAGGAAAACTCCTACGAGCAGTACTTC. Translating gives CSARGQENSYEQYF.

This clonotype was picked up many times. This chain connects TRBV5-5 to TRBJ1-1; D not certain. V lost 0 bases to trimming and J lost 0 bases, with 9 bases between them. The CDR3 totals 15 residues. Germline V lookup: CDR1 SGHKS, CDR2 YYEKEE (reference sequence). CDR3 sequence reads: CASSLAPTLNTEAFF. The DNA for the CDR3 is TGTGCCAGCAGCTTGGCACCGACATTGAACACTGAAGCTTTCTTT.